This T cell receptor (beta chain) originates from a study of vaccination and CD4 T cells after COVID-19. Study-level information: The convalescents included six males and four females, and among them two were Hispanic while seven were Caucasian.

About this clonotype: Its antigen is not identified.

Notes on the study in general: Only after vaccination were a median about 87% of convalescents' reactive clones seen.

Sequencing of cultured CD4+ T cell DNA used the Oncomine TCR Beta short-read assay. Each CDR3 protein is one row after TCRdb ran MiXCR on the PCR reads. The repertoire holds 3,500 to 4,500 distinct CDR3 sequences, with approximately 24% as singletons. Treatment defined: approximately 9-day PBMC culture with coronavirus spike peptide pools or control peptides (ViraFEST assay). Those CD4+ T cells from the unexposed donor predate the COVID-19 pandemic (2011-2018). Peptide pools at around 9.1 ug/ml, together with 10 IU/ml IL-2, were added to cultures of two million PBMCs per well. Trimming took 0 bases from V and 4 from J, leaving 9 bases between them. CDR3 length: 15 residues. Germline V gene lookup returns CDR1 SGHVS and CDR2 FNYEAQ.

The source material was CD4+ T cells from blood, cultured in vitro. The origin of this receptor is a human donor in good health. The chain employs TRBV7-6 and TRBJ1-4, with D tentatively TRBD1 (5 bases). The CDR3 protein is CASSLAGEGNEKLFF. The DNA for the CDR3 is TGTGCCAGCAGCTTAGCGGGGGAGGGTAATGAAAAACTGTTTTTT.